The rows below give T cell receptor beta chains drawn from one sample of a study of control samples from healthy donors and cancer patients. Using immunoSEQ multiplex PCR, the repertoire was profiled, and TCRdb retains in-frame clones only, with some absent. The sample has roughly 130,000 clones, just over 90% seen once. Sequenced: PBMCs. All receptors derive from a man in his fifties or sixties with head and neck cancer. The CDR3 runs from the conserved cysteine through the conserved F or W. The D gene is left open where the match is weak. Clone size is given for some rows only: seen once, a few or many times, or a class if the clone is expanded.

cdr3_length: 12; v_call: TRBV6-5; d_call: NA; j_call: TRBJ2-1; clone_size: NA; cdr3_nt: TGTGCCAGTCGACTCCATCGGTATGAGCAGTTCTTC; cdr3_aa: CASRLHRYEQFF
cdr3_length: 11; v_call: TRBV5-4; d_call: NA; j_call: TRBJ1-1; clone_size: NA; cdr3_nt: TGTGCCAGCAGCCTGAACACTGAAGCTTTCTTT; cdr3_aa: CASSLNTEAFF
cdr3_length: 15; v_call: TRBV19; d_call: NA; j_call: TRBJ1-1; clone_size: NA; cdr3_nt: TGTGCCAGTAGCCCGGCGAATGGGGGTTTTCGCGAAGCTTTCTTT; cdr3_aa: CASSPANGGFREAFF
cdr3_length: 14; v_call: TRBV18; d_call: NA; j_call: TRBJ2-6; clone_size: NA; cdr3_nt: TGTGCCAGCTCCCCTGTTGGTGGGGCCAACGTCCTGACTTTC; cdr3_aa: CASSPVGGANVLTF
cdr3_length: 16; v_call: TRBV7-9; d_call: TRBD2; j_call: TRBJ2-7; clone_size: NA; cdr3_nt: TGTGCCAGCAGCTTATGGGCTAGCGGGGGTGAGGGCGAGCAGTACTTC; cdr3_aa: CASSLWASGGEGEQYF
cdr3_length: 17; v_call: TRBV25-1; d_call: NA; j_call: TRBJ2-1; clone_size: NA; cdr3_nt: TGTGCCAGCAGTGAATTACCCGGGACAACCGCATACAATGAGCAGTTCTTC; cdr3_aa: CASSELPGTTAYNEQFF
cdr3_length: 18; v_call: TRBV7-2; d_call: TRBD2; j_call: TRBJ2-7; clone_size: NA; cdr3_nt: TGTGCCAGCAGCTTAAAGACTAGCGGGTTAGTATCCTCCTACGAGCAGTACTTC; cdr3_aa: CASSLKTSGLVSSYEQYF
cdr3_length: 14; v_call: TRBV6-5; d_call: NA; j_call: TRBJ1-6; clone_size: NA; cdr3_nt: TGTGCCAGCAGCTCGGGACCTAATAATTCACCCCTCCACTTT; cdr3_aa: CASSSGPNNSPLHF
cdr3_length: 15; v_call: TRBV5-8; d_call: TRBD2; j_call: TRBJ2-7; clone_size: NA; cdr3_nt: TGTGCCAGCAGCTTGGATGGACTAGCGGCCTACGAGCAGTACTTC; cdr3_aa: CASSLDGLAAYEQYF
cdr3_length: 13; v_call: TRBV28; d_call: TRBD2; j_call: TRBJ2-7; clone_size: once; cdr3_nt: TGTGCCAGCAGTTTGAATGGGGGGGTGGAGCAGTACTTC; cdr3_aa: CASSLNGGVEQYF
cdr3_length: 15; v_call: TRBV5-1; d_call: TRBD2; j_call: TRBJ2-5; clone_size: NA; cdr3_nt: TGCGCCAGCAGCTCTCCCGGGACTACACTAGAGACCCAGTACTTC; cdr3_aa: CASSSPGTTLETQYF
cdr3_length: 14; v_call: TRBV7-2; d_call: TRBD2; j_call: TRBJ2-1; clone_size: NA; cdr3_nt: TGTGCCAGCAGCGCGGGGGGGAAGGTCGATGAGCAGTTCTTC; cdr3_aa: CASSAGGKVDEQFF
cdr3_length: 15; v_call: TRBV6-5; d_call: NA; j_call: TRBJ2-4; clone_size: once; cdr3_nt: TGTGCCAGTCCCCGTCTGGCGGGCCCCGCGGTGGATCAGTACTTC; cdr3_aa: CASPRLAGPAVDQYF
cdr3_length: 15; v_call: TRBV19; d_call: TRBD1; j_call: TRBJ2-7; clone_size: NA; cdr3_nt: TGTGCCAGTAGTACACGGGGACAGGTCGCCTACGAGCAGTACTTC; cdr3_aa: CASSTRGQVAYEQYF
cdr3_length: 14; v_call: TRBV6-5; d_call: NA; j_call: TRBJ2-7; clone_size: NA; cdr3_nt: TGTGCCAGCGAGGGGAGAAGGGGCCGGAACGAGCAGTACTTC; cdr3_aa: CASEGRRGRNEQYF
cdr3_length: 14; v_call: TRBV27; d_call: TRBD1; j_call: TRBJ1-1; clone_size: NA; cdr3_nt: TGTGCCAGCAGTTCACCGGGACAGGGTTCTGAAGCTTTCTTT; cdr3_aa: CASSSPGQGSEAFF
cdr3_length: 18; v_call: TRBV3-1/TRBV3-2; d_call: TRBD1; j_call: TRBJ1-2; clone_size: NA; cdr3_nt: TGTGCCAGCAGCCAGCATACCGGGACAGGGGGAAAAATCTATGGCTACACCTTC; cdr3_aa: CASSQHTGTGGKIYGYTF
cdr3_length: 16; v_call: TRBV5-8; d_call: TRBD2; j_call: TRBJ2-5; clone_size: NA; cdr3_nt: TGTGCCAGCAGCTGGGTAGCGGGGGCACCGCAAGAGACCCAGTACTTC; cdr3_aa: CASSWVAGAPQETQYF
cdr3_length: 16; v_call: TRBV2; d_call: NA; j_call: TRBJ1-1; clone_size: few; cdr3_nt: TGTGCCAGCAATAGCGGGGGGAGCGGAATGAACACTGAAGCTTTCTTT; cdr3_aa: CASNSGGSGMNTEAFF
cdr3_length: 13; v_call: TRBV6-2/TRBV6-3; d_call: NA; j_call: TRBJ1-1; clone_size: NA; cdr3_nt: TGTGCCAGCAGTACAGGGCCAAAACTGGAAGCTTTCTTT; cdr3_aa: CASSTGPKLEAFF
cdr3_length: 15; v_call: TRBV2; d_call: NA; j_call: TRBJ2-7; clone_size: NA; cdr3_nt: TGTGCCAGCAGTTCCCAGGGGCCCTCCCCTGTGGAGCAGTACTTC; cdr3_aa: CASSSQGPSPVEQYF
cdr3_length: 13; v_call: TRBV6-2/TRBV6-3; d_call: NA; j_call: TRBJ1-1; clone_size: NA; cdr3_nt: TGTGCCAGCAGTTCTCGGGGGAACACTGAAGCTTTCTTT; cdr3_aa: CASSSRGNTEAFF
cdr3_length: 13; v_call: TRBV7-2; d_call: NA; j_call: TRBJ1-4; clone_size: NA; cdr3_nt: TGTGCCAGCAGCGGGAGAACAGGGGAAAAACTGTTTTTT; cdr3_aa: CASSGRTGEKLFF
cdr3_length: 14; v_call: TRBV5-4; d_call: TRBD1; j_call: TRBJ1-2; clone_size: once; cdr3_nt: TGTGCCAGCAGCCCGGGGACAGGGTACTATGGCTACACCTTC; cdr3_aa: CASSPGTGYYGYTF
cdr3_length: 14; v_call: TRBV7-3; d_call: NA; j_call: TRBJ2-3; clone_size: NA; cdr3_nt: TGTGCCAGCAGCTACCTCGGGGGTGCAGATACGCAGTATTTT; cdr3_aa: CASSYLGGADTQYF
cdr3_length: 14; v_call: TRBV18; d_call: NA; j_call: TRBJ2-5; clone_size: once; cdr3_nt: TGTGCCAGCTCACCACAGAACAGTCAAGAGACCCAGTACTTC; cdr3_aa: CASSPQNSQETQYF
cdr3_length: 13; v_call: TRBV2; d_call: NA; j_call: TRBJ1-5; clone_size: NA; cdr3_nt: TGTGCCAGCAGTCAGGGGCAAAATCAGCCCCAGCATTTT; cdr3_aa: CASSQGQNQPQHF
cdr3_length: 16; v_call: TRBV19; d_call: TRBD1; j_call: TRBJ1-1; clone_size: NA; cdr3_nt: TGTGCCAGTAGTATATACCCCATTAGGACAGGCACTGAAGCTTTCTTT; cdr3_aa: CASSIYPIRTGTEAFF